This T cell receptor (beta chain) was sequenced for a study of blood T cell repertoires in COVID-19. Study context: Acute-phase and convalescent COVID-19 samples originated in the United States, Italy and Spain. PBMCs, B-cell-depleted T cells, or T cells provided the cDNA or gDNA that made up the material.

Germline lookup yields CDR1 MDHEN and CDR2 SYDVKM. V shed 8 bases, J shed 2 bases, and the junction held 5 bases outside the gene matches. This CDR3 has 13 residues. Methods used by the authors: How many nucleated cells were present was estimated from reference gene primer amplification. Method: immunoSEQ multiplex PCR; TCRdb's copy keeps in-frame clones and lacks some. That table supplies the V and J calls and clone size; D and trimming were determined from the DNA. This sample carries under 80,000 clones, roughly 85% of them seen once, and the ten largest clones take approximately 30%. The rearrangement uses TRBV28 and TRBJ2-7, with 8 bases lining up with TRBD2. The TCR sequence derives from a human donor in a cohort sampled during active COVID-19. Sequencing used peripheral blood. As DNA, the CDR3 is TGTGCCAGCCTTCCGGGACTAGCCTACGAGCAGTACTTC. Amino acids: CASLPGLAYEQYF.